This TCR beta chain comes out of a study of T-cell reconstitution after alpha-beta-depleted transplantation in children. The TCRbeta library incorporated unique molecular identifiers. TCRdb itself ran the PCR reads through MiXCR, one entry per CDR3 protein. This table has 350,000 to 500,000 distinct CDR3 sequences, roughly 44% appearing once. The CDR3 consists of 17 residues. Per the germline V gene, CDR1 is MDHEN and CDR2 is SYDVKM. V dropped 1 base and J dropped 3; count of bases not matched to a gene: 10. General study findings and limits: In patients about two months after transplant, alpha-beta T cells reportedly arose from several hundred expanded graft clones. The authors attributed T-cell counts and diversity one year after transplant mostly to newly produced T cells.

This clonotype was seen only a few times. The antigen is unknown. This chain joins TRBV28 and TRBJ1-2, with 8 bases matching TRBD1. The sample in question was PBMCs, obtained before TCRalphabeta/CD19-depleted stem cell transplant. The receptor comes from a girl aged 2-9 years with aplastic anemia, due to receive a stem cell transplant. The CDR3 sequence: CASSLLGGQGEYYGYTF. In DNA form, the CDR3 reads TGTGCCAGCAGTTTATTGGGCGGACAGGGCGAGTACTATGGCTACACCTTC.